The rows below give T cell receptor beta chains drawn from one sample of a study of radiation and T cells in renal cell carcinoma. Method: immunoSEQ multiplex PCR; TCRdb's copy keeps in-frame clones and lacks some. The sample has 100,000 to 150,000 clones, more than 75% seen once. The starting material was blood, obtained from a patient whose treatment included radiotherapy and nephrectomy. These receptors all stem from a woman in her 70s with renal cell carcinoma. Each CDR3 is given with its conserved first and last residue. D genes are given only for firm matches. Only part of the rows carry a size: once, few, many, or a class if the clone is expanded.

>TRBJ1-5|-|-|TRBV4-3
TGCGCCAGCAGCCACAGCAGCTTCAATCAGCCCCAGCATTTT
CASSHSSFNQPQHF
>TRBJ2-2|-|-|TRBV30
TGTGCCTTCACAGCTTTCCCGAACACCGGGGAGCTGTTTTTT
CAFTAFPNTGELFF
>TRBJ2-3|-|TRBD1|TRBV30
TGTGCCTCCTCTAAAAGGGGGCTGGCAGATACGCAGTATTTT
CASSKRGLADTQYF
>TRBJ2-3|-|-|TRBV6-1
TGTGCCAGCATGGACCGCCCGTTAGGGCAGTATTTT
CASMDRPLGQYF
>TRBJ2-7|-|-|TRBV28
TGTGCCAGCAGTCGCCCGACAGGCTACGAGCAGTACTTC
CASSRPTGYEQYF
>TRBJ1-2|few|-|TRBV5-1
TGCGCCAGCAGCTTGGAAGGCTATGGCTACACCTTC
CASSLEGYGYTF
>TRBJ2-7|once|-|TRBV30
TGTGCCTGGAGTGTGGCAGCCTACGAGCAGTACTTC
CAWSVAAYEQYF
>TRBJ2-4|-|-|TRBV19
TGTGCCAGTAGTATAGCCCCTCCGGGACCAGGAGGTAGCATTCAGTACTTC
CASSIAPPGPGGSIQYF
>TRBJ1-2|-|TRBD1|TRBV29-1
TGCAGCGTTCTTGACAGGGGGAGGGCCGGCTACACCTTC
CSVLDRGRAGYTF
>TRBJ2-3|-|TRBD2|TRBV4-2
TGTGCCAGCAGCCGAGCGGGGGGCACAGATACGCAGTATTTT
CASSRAGGTDTQYF
>TRBJ2-5|-|TRBD1|TRBV11-2
TGTGCCAGCAGCCCTAAGGGGGCGTCTGGGACAGGGAGAGAGACCCAGTACTTC
CASSPKGASGTGRETQYF
>TRBJ2-7|-|-|TRBV6-5
TGTGCCAGCAGTTACCTAAGGGGGGGCGAAAACGAGCAGTACTTC
CASSYLRGGENEQYF
>TRBJ1-1|-|-|TRBV7-2
TGTGCCAGCAGCCGGGGTAGGTCCCCGGGGAGGGCTTTCTTT
CASSRGRSPGRAFF
>TRBJ1-2|-|-|TRBV11-2
TGTGCCAGCAGCTTAGGGCTAGGGGGGAGAGTCTATGGCTACACCTTC
CASSLGLGGRVYGYTF
>TRBJ1-4|-|-|TRBV5-4
TGTGCCAGCAGCTTGGGACCGCGGGATGAAAAACTGTTTTTT
CASSLGPRDEKLFF
>TRBJ2-2|-|-|TRBV7-8
TGTGCCAGCAGCTTAGGGCTCCAGGAGCTGTTTTTT
CASSLGLQELFF
>TRBJ2-1|-|TRBD2|TRBV28
TGTGCCAGCAGTTTCAGCGGGGGGGCGAATGAGCAGTTCTTC
CASSFSGGANEQFF
>TRBJ2-7|few|-|TRBV28
TGTGCCAGCAGATCGACGAAAGGGAACCACGAGCAGTACTTC
CASRSTKGNHEQYF
>TRBJ1-1|-|-|TRBV10-2
TGCGCCAGCACCATCCTCGGAGGGCTTAGGAACACTGAAGCTTTCTTT
CASTILGGLRNTEAFF
>TRBJ2-1|-|-|TRBV7-2
TGTGCCAGCAGCCCCCGGACTCGTAGCTCCTACAATGAGCAGTTCTTC
CASSPRTRSSYNEQFF
>TRBJ2-1|-|-|TRBV18
TGTGCCAGCTCACCAGTCAGGGAGGTAATGTGGGAGCAGTTCTTC
CASSPVREVMWEQFF
>TRBJ1-1|-|-|TRBV5-1
TGCGCCAGCAGCTCGGAGGGCCGGAACACTGAAGCTTTCTTT
CASSSEGRNTEAFF
>TRBJ1-1|-|-|TRBV7-9
TGTGCCAGCAGCCCCAGGGAGAATGAAGCTTTCTTT
CASSPRENEAFF
>TRBJ1-4|-|-|TRBV6-5
TGTGCCAGCAGTTACTTCCCCAGACTGATTAATGAAAAACTGTTTTTT
CASSYFPRLINEKLFF
>TRBJ2-5|-|-|TRBV28
TGTGCCAGCAGTTTCCCCGGGAGAGAGACCCAGTACTTC
CASSFPGRETQYF
>TRBJ2-7|-|TRBD2|TRBV27
TGTGCCAGCAGTTTAGGCGGGAGAGGCGCATTCTACGAGCAGTACTTC
CASSLGGRGAFYEQYF
>TRBJ1-2|-|-|TRBV19
TGTGCCAGTAGGGAATTATTATCCATTAACTATGGCTACACCTTC
CASRELLSINYGYTF
>TRBJ2-5|-|-|TRBV9
TGTGCCAGCAGCCCCCAACCCCAAATTGGGGAGACCCAGTACTTC
CASSPQPQIGETQYF
>TRBJ2-7|-|TRBD2|TRBV9
TGTGCCAGCAGCGCACTAGCGGGGTACGAGCAGTACTTC
CASSALAGYEQYF
>TRBJ1-2|-|-|TRBV2
TGTGCCAGCAACCAGGACGGGATCTATGGCTACACCTTC
CASNQDGIYGYTF
>TRBJ2-7|-|TRBD1|TRBV7-8
TGTGCCAGCAGCCCAATGGACAGGGGGGTAGGCCCCTACGAGCAGTACTTC
CASSPMDRGVGPYEQYF
>TRBJ2-1|-|-|TRBV29-1
TGCAGCGTTGAACGGCTAGCGTTCTACAATGAGCAGTTCTTC
CSVERLAFYNEQFF
>TRBJ2-2|once|-|TRBV5-6
TGTGCCAGCAGCTTGGCCAGGGAGTCCATGGTCACCCGGGAGCTGTTTTTT
CASSLARESMVTRELFF
>TRBJ1-2|-|-|TRBV14
TGTGCCAGCAGCCAAGTACAGGGCTATGGCTACACCTTC
CASSQVQGYGYTF
>TRBJ1-4|-|-|TRBV7-8
TGTGCCAGCAGCCTACCGGCTAGTCCTGGAAAACTGTTTTTT
CASSLPASPGKLFF
>TRBJ1-2|-|TRBD1|TRBV7-6
TGTGCCAGCAGCTTCTCACAGGGGGCGGATGGCTACACCTTC
CASSFSQGADGYTF
>TRBJ2-6|few|TRBD2|TRBV2
TGTGCCAGCAGTACGACTAGCGGGGGCGATTCTGGGGCCAACGTCCTGACTTTC
CASSTTSGGDSGANVLTF
>TRBJ1-2|-|-|TRBV6-5
TGTGCCAGCAGTCCCCAGGCGACTGGCTATGGCTACACCTTC
CASSPQATGYGYTF
>TRBJ2-3|-|-|TRBV5-1
TGCGCCAGCAGCTTGGGCCAGGATACGCAGTATTTT
CASSLGQDTQYF
>TRBJ2-1|-|-|TRBV19
TGTGCCAGTAGTATGGGGTTCCGAGGGGCCTACAATGAGCAGTTCTTC
CASSMGFRGAYNEQFF
>TRBJ2-3|-|TRBD1|TRBV5-4
TGTGCCAGCAGTAACAGGGGTACAGATACGCAGTATTTT
CASSNRGTDTQYF
>TRBJ1-1|-|-|TRBV7-9
TGTGCCAGCAGCTTAGTTTTGGGGGGCCTGAACACTGAAGCTTTCTTT
CASSLVLGGLNTEAFF
>TRBJ2-6|-|-|TRBV2
TGTGCCAGCAGTGAAGACAGGACTGGGGCCAACGTCCTGACTTTC
CASSEDRTGANVLTF
>TRBJ1-2|-|-|TRBV10-3
TGTGCCATCAGTGAAGGTATGAGGGAGCAGGGCTATGGCTACACCTTC
CAISEGMREQGYGYTF
>TRBJ2-3|-|TRBD2|TRBV6-5
TGTGCCAGCAGCTTACTAGCGTTCACAGATACGCAGTATTTT
CASSLLAFTDTQYF
>TRBJ1-3|few|-|TRBV5-1
TGCGCCAGCAGTTCCGGGACTCACGGAAACACCATATATTTT
CASSSGTHGNTIYF
>TRBJ2-5|-|-|TRBV9
TGTGCCAGCAGCCCCGGGGGGCCCCCGGGGACCCAGTACTTC
CASSPGGPPGTQYF
>TRBJ2-2|few|-|TRBV19
TGTGCCAGTAGCCCGCTGGGAAAACCCGGGGAGCTGTTTTTT
CASSPLGKPGELFF
>TRBJ1-5|-|-|TRBV6-1
TGTGCCAGCAGTGAAGCAGGCGGGCCCAATCAGCCCCAGCATTTT
CASSEAGGPNQPQHF
>TRBJ2-7|-|TRBD2|TRBV5-4
TGTGCCAGCAGCTTGGGACTAGCGGGGGGATACTCCTACGAGCAGTACTTC
CASSLGLAGGYSYEQYF
>TRBJ2-5|once|-|TRBV10-3
TGTGCCATCAGTGGAATACAGGATGAACCGAGGGGGGAGACCCAGTACTTC
CAISGIQDEPRGETQYF
>TRBJ1-4|-|-|TRBV7-8
TGTGCCAGCAGCTCCCAGACGAAGGGGCACGAAAAACTGTTTTTT
CASSSQTKGHEKLFF
>TRBJ2-5|-|TRBD2|TRBV30
TGTGCCTGGAGTGTACAGCGGGGGGGCCTTTCAGAGACCCAGTACTTC
CAWSVQRGGLSETQYF
>TRBJ2-6|-|-|TRBV19
TGTGCCAGTAAGCAGGCCCTATCTGGGGCCAACGTCCTGACTTTC
CASKQALSGANVLTF
>TRBJ1-5|-|TRBD1|TRBV6-6
TGTGCCAGCGGCCTTCAGGGGGCTTCCAATCAGCCCCAGCATTTT
CASGLQGASNQPQHF
>TRBJ2-7|once|-|TRBV5-6
TGTGCCAGCAGCTTCTACGAGCAGTACTTC
CASSFYEQYF
>TRBJ1-3|-|TRBD1|TRBV19
TGTGCCAGTAGTATCGAGGGACAGGGGGACACCATATATTTT
CASSIEGQGDTIYF
>TRBJ2-7|-|TRBD2|TRBV5-6
TGTGCCAGCAGCCGTACTAGCGGGGGGGTCCCCTACGAGCAGTACTTC
CASSRTSGGVPYEQYF
>TRBJ2-7|-|-|TRBV7-8
TGTGCCAGCAGCGCAGCCTACTACGAGCAGTACTTC
CASSAAYYEQYF
>TRBJ1-5|-|-|TRBV27
TGTGCCAGCAGCATGATTCCTAACAGCAATCAGCCCCAGCATTTT
CASSMIPNSNQPQHF